The clone carrying this TCR beta chain has just one count. The data stem from a study of blood T cell repertoires in COVID-19. Study details: Acute and convalescent COVID-19 specimens originated in the United States, Italy and Spain. The cDNA or gDNA used as material had been derived from T cells, B-cell-depleted T cells, or PBMCs.

CDR3 length: 14 residues. In germline, CDR1 is MDHEN, CDR2 SYDVKM. The V and J ends lost 3 bases and 4 bases respectively, with 10 bases between them. The protocol was immunoSEQ multiplex PCR, while the TCRdb copy is restricted to in-frame clones and leaves out a portion. This sample carries under 200,000 clones, more than 70% of them seen once, and the ten largest clones take roughly 5.5%. V is TRBV28 and J is TRBJ1-5, with D hard to call. Sequenced sample: peripheral blood. The origin of this receptor is a man in his forties with active or convalescent COVID-19. The CDR3 loop reads CASSFSEINQPQHF. The CDR3 coding sequence is TGTGCCAGCAGTTTCTCGGAGATTAATCAGCCCCAGCATTTT.